The 32 T cell receptor beta chains presented below share a single source sample, sequenced in a study of control samples from healthy donors and cancer patients. Profiling relied on immunoSEQ multiplex PCR, and the TCRdb table lists in-frame clones only, not all of them. The data show 70,000 to 80,000 clones, with 70% to 90% seen just once and 1.9% held by the top ten. The sample taken for sequencing was PBMCs. These receptors were collected from a woman aged 55-75 years with head and neck cancer.

V usage is TRBV2 and J usage is TRBJ1-3; D ambiguous. The CDR3 has 14 residues. Germline assignment: CDR1 SNHLY and CDR2 FYNNEI. Trimming took off 4 bases at V and 1 base at J, with 8 bases between the two ends. The CDR3 sequence: CASSVWGSGNTIYF. CDR3 DNA: TGTGCCAGCAGTGTGTGGGGATCTGGAAACACCATATATTTT.

The V call is TRBV9, the J call TRBJ2-7, with 7 bases lining up with TRBD1. V dropped 3 bases and J dropped 1; count of bases not matched to a gene: 1. The germline CDR1 and CDR2 sequences are SGDLS and YYNGEE. The CDR3 sequence is 13 residues long. CDR3 amino acids: CASSGQGSYEQYF. CDR3 DNA sequence: TGTGCCAGCAGCGGACAGGGTTCCTACGAGCAGTACTTC. The full variable domain, in which reference TRBV9 and TRBJ2-7 provide the parts outside the CDR3, is DSGVTQTPKHLITATGQRVTLRCSPRSGDLSVYWYQQSLDQGLQFLIQYYNGEERAKGNILERFSAQQFPDLHSELNLSSLELGDSALYFCASSGQGSYEQYFGPGTRLTVT.

The rearrangement joins TRBV5-5 to TRBJ1-4; the D gene is possibly TRBD1 (5 bases). Trimming left V 3 bases short and J 2 bases short, with 11 bases between. Germline assignment: CDR1 SGHKS and CDR2 YYEKEE (reference sequence). The length of the CDR3 is 15 residues. The CDR3 bases are TGTGCCAGCAGCTGGGGGACTGAGACTAATGAAAAACTGTTTTTT. Amino acid sequence: CASSWGTETNEKLFF.

The rearrangement joins TRBV5-1 to TRBJ1-1; no definite D call. The germline V gene has CDR1 SGHRS and CDR2 YFSETQ. This CDR3 spans 16 amino acids. The V end lost 0 bases, the J end lost 0 bases, and 12 bases lay between the germline ends. Written as DNA, the CDR3 is TGCGCCAGCAGCTTGGGGGCGAGGAGATTGAACACTGAAGCTTTCTTT. Translated, it gives CASSLGARRLNTEAFF.

This clone came up a few times. This chain connects TRBV5-8 to TRBJ1-2; D is ambiguous. Germline loops: CDR1 SGHTS, CDR2 YDEGEE. The V end lost 2 bases, the J end lost 1 base, and 6 bases lay between the germline ends. This CDR3 is 13 amino acids long. The CDR3 region has the DNA TGTGCCAGCAGCTTACTAAATAACTATGGCTACACCTTC. As protein: CASSLLNNYGYTF.

The J gene is TRBJ2-3, the V gene TRBV21-1; the table assigns TRBD1, which was not confirmed against the DNA. TRBV21-1 is assigned pseudogene status. The CDR3 sequence is 15 residues long. The CDR3 reads CASSKATRYTDTQYF. CDR3 sequence (DNA): TGTGCCAGCAGCAAGGCAACACGATACACAGATACGCAGTATTTT.

V usage is TRBV28 and J usage is TRBJ1-5; D gene unclear. CDR1 MDHEN and CDR2 SYDVKM come from the germline V gene. Trimming cost V 5 bases and J 9 bases, with 20 bases left between them. CDR3 length: 15 residues. This CDR3 reads CASSPRGGMRWPQHF. CDR3 bases: TGTGCCAGCAGTCCCCGAGGAGGGATGCGGTGGCCCCAGCATTTT.

The chain is built from TRBV29-1 and TRBJ2-3; D perhaps matches TRBD2 (6 bases). The CDR3 runs 16 residues. CDR1 is SQVTM, CDR2 ANQGSEA, per germline. V gave up 1 base and J gave up 2 bases, with 16 bases separating them. CDR3 protein: CSVEGIGSSLTDTQYF. CDR3 bases: TGCAGCGTTGAAGGAATCGGGAGTAGCCTCACAGATACGCAGTATTTT.

Comments on this clone: Germline and junction disagree at one end, which may indicate a read error. The chain couples TRBV19 to TRBJ2-1; D call uncertain. CDR3 length: 10 amino acids. Germline V gene lookup returns CDR1 LNHDA and CDR2 SQIVND (reference sequence). The CDR3 DNA is TGTGCCAGTAGCCTGGTAGTTAATCTCTTC. Translation gives CASSLVVNLF.

J is TRBJ1-5 and V is TRBV5-5; TRBD1 might be the D (5 bases). V lost 7 bases and J 2 bases, leaving 13 bases between the germline ends. The CDR3 covers 14 residues. The germline V gene has CDR1 SGHKS and CDR2 YYEKEE (reference sequence). DNA for the CDR3: TGTGCCAGCGCACCCCTGGGGGGCAATCAGCCCCAGCATTTT. Protein product: CASAPLGGNQPQHF.

The chain employs TRBV7-2 and TRBJ1-2; possibly TRBD1 for D (5 bases). Looked up from germline, CDR1 is SGHTA and CDR2 is FQGNSA. The CDR3 runs to 14 residues. Deletions cut 1 base from V and 8 bases from J, with 14 bases between. DNA for the CDR3: TGTGCCAGCAGCTTAGATTTAGGCAGGGAGGGCTACACCTTC. The encoded protein is CASSLDLGREGYTF. Drawing the rest from reference TRBV7-2 and TRBJ1-2, the complete variable domain is GAGVSQSPSNKVTEKGKDVELRCDPISGHTALYWYRQSLGQGLEFLIYFQGNSAPDKSGLPSDRFSAERTGGSVSTLTIQRTQQEDSAVYLCASSLDLGREGYTFGSGTRLTVV.

CDR3 DNA sequence: TGTGCCAGCAGCAAAAACCTCGGGCTAGCGGGGGGTAATGAGCAGTTCTTC. It is translated as CASSKNLGLAGGNEQFF. This chain joins TRBV7-6 and TRBJ2-1; 11 bases are shared with TRBD2. Germline CDR1 is SGHVS and CDR2 is FNYEAQ. J was trimmed by 7 bases and V by 5 bases; bases with no gene match: 13. The CDR3 runs to 17 residues.

J is TRBJ1-4 and V is TRBV12-3 or TRBV12-4, with D maybe TRBD1 (6 bases). The CDR3 runs to 13 residues. Trimming pared 3 bases from V and 8 bases from J, leaving 10 bases between. The CDR3 sequence: CASSLGAGEKLFF. The CDR3 region has the DNA TGTGCCAGCAGTTTGGGGGCTGGGGAAAAACTGTTTTTT.

The genes are TRBV5-5 and TRBJ1-2; a weak D match, TRBD1 (5 bases). Deletions cut 2 bases from V and 4 bases from J, with 12 bases between. The germline gives CDR1 SGHKS, CDR2 YYEKEE (reference sequence). The CDR3 spans 14 residues. In nucleotides, the CDR3 is TGTGCCAGCAGCTTTAGGGGCGGCGGCTATGGCTACACCTTC. It yields the protein CASSFRGGGYGYTF.

The chain recombines TRBV25-1 with TRBJ2-2; D perhaps matches TRBD2 (7 bases). This CDR3 region has 15 residues. In germline, CDR1 is MGHDK, CDR2 SYGVNS. The V and J ends lost 8 bases and 7 bases respectively, with 20 bases between them. The DNA for the CDR3 is TGTGCCAGCGAGAACACTAATAGGGGGGGCGGGGAGCTGTTTTTT. Amino acids: CASENTNRGGGELFF.

J is TRBJ1-5 and V is TRBV3-1 (or the pseudogene TRBV3-2); D gene unclear. V lost 5 bases to trimming and J lost 6 bases, with 23 bases between them. The CDR3 covers 17 residues. Germline V gene data show CDR1 as LGHDT and CDR2 as YNNKEL (reference sequence). CDR3 bases: TGTGCCAGCAGCGACGGGAGCCGAGAGGTTTTGGTTCAGCCCCAGCATTTT. Its protein product is CASSDGSREVLVQPQHF.

Only one count was recorded for this clone. The rearrangement uses TRBV11-2 and TRBJ2-1; 8 bases align to TRBD2. The CDR3 is made up of 15 amino acids. Germline CDR1 is SGHAT and CDR2 is FQNNGV. Unmatched junction bases numbered 4, after V lost 1 base and J lost 5 bases. The CDR3, as DNA: TGTGCCAGCAGCTTAGCACTAGCGGACCACAATGAGCAGTTCTTC. The encoded protein is CASSLALADHNEQFF. Drawing the rest from reference TRBV11-2 and TRBJ2-1, the complete variable domain is EAGVAQSPRYKIIEKRQSVAFWCNPISGHATLYWYQQILGQGPKLLIQFQNNGVVDDSQLPKDRFSAERLKGVDSTLKIQPAKLEDSAVYLCASSLALADHNEQFFGPGTRLTVL.

This clone was seen just once. The V gene is TRBV30, the J gene TRBJ1-5; maybe TRBD1 (6 bases). Germline values: CDR1 GTSNPN, CDR2 SVGIG (reference sequence). This CDR3 is built from 13 residues. V lost 5 bases, J lost 2 bases, and 10 bases lay in between. In nucleotides, the CDR3 is TGTGCCTGGGGGGGGGCTGGCAATCAGCCCCAGCATTTT. Translated: CAWGGAGNQPQHF.

This rearrangement joins TRBV6-2 or TRBV6-3 to TRBJ1-2, with 7 bases that match TRBD1. V lost 5 bases and J lost 5; bases outside the gene matches: 8. The germline CDR1 and CDR2 sequences are MNHEY and SVGEGT. This CDR3 comprises 14 residues. CDR3 nucleotides: TGTGCCAGCAGTAACCGACAGGGCCCGTATGGCTACACCTTC. Translation: CASSNRQGPYGYTF.

In this sample, this clone turned up a few times. The V gene is TRBV3-1 (or the pseudogene TRBV3-2), the J gene TRBJ2-5; perhaps TRBD1 as D (5 bases). Germline V lookup: CDR1 LGHDT, CDR2 YNNKEL (reference sequence). The CDR3 has 14 amino acids. V lost 3 bases, J lost 2 bases, and 10 bases lay in between. The CDR3 reads CASSQTALQETQYF. The CDR3 nucleotides are TGTGCCAGCAGCCAGACAGCTCTACAAGAGACCCAGTACTTC.

This chain links TRBV21-1 with TRBJ2-7; the D call of TRBD2 is as the table states it, not checked on the DNA. TRBV21-1 is recorded as a pseudogene. This CDR3 has 19 residues. Here the CDR3 DNA reads TGTGCCAGCAGCAAGGGCCAGACTAGCGGGAGTTTAGTAGTCTACGAGCAGTACTTC. This codes for CASSKGQTSGSLVVYEQYF.

The chain employs TRBV7-6 and TRBJ2-2; 11 bases line up with TRBD2. The CDR3 spans 16 residues. Per the germline V gene, CDR1 is SGHVS and CDR2 is FNYEAQ. V dropped 3 bases and J dropped 6; count of bases not matched to a gene: 6. This CDR3 is CASSFQTSGVPGELFF. The CDR3 DNA reads as TGTGCCAGCAGCTTTCAGACTAGCGGGGTACCCGGGGAGCTGTTTTTT. Full variable domain (remainder filled in from reference TRBV7-6 and TRBJ2-2): GAGVSQSPRYKVTKRGQDVALRCDPISGHVSLYWYRQALGQGPEFLTYFNYEAQQDKSGLPNDRFSAERPEGSISTLTIQRTEQRDSAMYRCASSFQTSGVPGELFFGEGSRLTVL.

This chain uses TRBV2 with TRBJ1-5; D remains unclear. The V end was cut by 2 bases, the J end by 3 bases, with 11 bases between. Germline-derived CDR1 and CDR2 are SNHLY and FYNNEI. The CDR3 length is 15 residues. The CDR3 protein is CASSESSGINQPQHF. The CDR3 DNA follows: TGTGCCAGCAGTGAATCGTCCGGAATCAATCAGCCCCAGCATTTT.

The V and J genes are TRBV7-8 and TRBJ1-1; D is uncertain. The V and J ends lost 5 bases and 3 bases respectively, with 10 bases between them. This CDR3 spans 13 amino acids. Germline V gene data show CDR1 as SGHVS and CDR2 as FQNEAQ. CDR3: CASSVKGDTEAFF. Written as DNA, the CDR3 is TGTGCCAGCAGCGTAAAAGGAGACACTGAAGCTTTCTTT.

This sequence joins TRBV6-5 and TRBJ2-4, with TRBD2 as a possible D gene (5 bases). Trimming pared 8 bases from V and 6 bases from J, leaving 14 bases between. There are 13 residues in the CDR3. CDR1 is MNHEY and CDR2 is SVGAGI in the germline V gene. CDR3 loop: CASEFRGRNIQYF. CDR3 nucleotides: TGTGCCAGCGAGTTCCGAGGGCGAAACATTCAGTACTTC.

The rearrangement links TRBV7-9 to TRBJ2-7, with D maybe TRBD1 (7 bases). The CDR3 loop spans 14 amino acids. CDR1 SEHNR and CDR2 FQNEAQ come from the germline V gene (reference sequence). V lost 2 bases and J 5 bases, leaving 13 bases between the germline ends. CDR3 bases: TGTGCCAGCAGCTTATCAGGGGGGAAGGACGAGCAGTACTTC. Translating gives CASSLSGGKDEQYF. Together with reference TRBV7-9 and TRBJ2-7, the CDR3 gives the full variable domain: DTGVSQNPRHKITKRGQNVTFRCDPISEHNRLYWYRQTLGQGPEFLTYFQNEAQLEKSRLLSDRFSAERPKGSFSTLEIQRTEQGDSAMYLCASSLSGGKDEQYFGPGTRLTVT.

This clone was picked up one time. V and J are TRBV12-5 and TRBJ2-3, with no clear D. The CDR3 is made up of 13 amino acids. Trimming removed 2 bases at V and 2 bases at J, with 5 bases between. Per germline, CDR1 LGHNT and CDR2 FRNRAP. CDR3 sequence (DNA): TGTGCTAGTGGTTTGTCCTCCACAGATACGCAGTATTTT. It yields the protein CASGLSSTDTQYF.

This chain links TRBV11-2 with TRBJ2-7; D perhaps matches TRBD1 (6 bases). The CDR3 spans 15 residues. Trimming stripped 1 base from V and 2 bases from J, with 12 bases between. From germline, CDR1 is SGHAT and CDR2 FQNNGV. The CDR3, as DNA: TGTGCCAGCAGCTTAGGAGTGGACAGAACCTACGAGCAGTACTTC. Amino acid sequence: CASSLGVDRTYEQYF.

The chain couples TRBV3-1 (or the pseudogene TRBV3-2) to TRBJ1-1; D possibly corresponds to TRBD1 (5 bases). The V and J ends lost 0 bases and 4 bases respectively, with 21 bases between them. The CDR3 length is 18 residues. Germline lookup yields CDR1 LGHDT and CDR2 YNNKEL (reference sequence). The CDR3 DNA reads as TGTGCCAGCAGCCAAGATCTGGGCGGGGGGGAGGTTTTCACTGAAGCTTTCTTT. This sequence encodes CASSQDLGGGEVFTEAFF.

This chain connects TRBV6-4 to TRBJ1-1, with TRBD1 matching 12 bases. CDR1 MRHNA and CDR2 SNTAGT come from the germline V gene. CDR3 length equals 21 residues. V lost 2 bases and J lost 5; bases outside the gene matches: 21. The CDR3 bases are TGTGCCAGCAGTGACGCGGCGTCTATTTATGGGACAGGGGGCGTCGGAACTGAAGCTTTCTTT. This translates into CASSDAASIYGTGGVGTEAFF.

This clone was observed once. The rearrangement joins TRBV27 to TRBJ1-5, with 8 bases lining up with TRBD1. The CDR3 totals 16 residues. Trimming took 5 bases from V and 1 from J; bases not matched to a gene: 7. The germline V gene encodes CDR1 MNHEY and CDR2 SMNVEV (reference sequence). In DNA, the CDR3 is TGTGCCAGCAGTGCCAGGACAGGGATGAGCAATCAGCCCCAGCATTTT. This sequence encodes CASSARTGMSNQPQHF.

The J gene is TRBJ2-7, the V gene TRBV19, with 7 bases fitting TRBD2. The V gene end was trimmed by 3 bases and the J gene end by 0 bases; junction bases not matched to a gene: 5. This CDR3 comprises 15 residues. Germline assignment: CDR1 LNHDA and CDR2 SQIVND (reference sequence). CDR3 DNA: TGTGCCAGTAGTATGGGCGGGAGTCTCTCCTACGAGCAGTACTTC. Residues: CASSMGGSLSYEQYF.